The sequence of this T cell receptor (beta chain) was determined in a study of tumour-infiltrating T cells in Burkitt lymphoma. Study information: Survival, overall and progression-free, tracked with productive clonality.

This clone was counted a few times. As yet, its antigen is unknown. The repertoire was sequenced with immunoSEQ multiplex PCR; TCRdb's copy has only in-frame clones and lacks some. The sample yields approximately 1,300 clones, approximately 13% seen once. V was trimmed by 3 bases and J by 4 bases, leaving 12 bases between them. The CDR3 extends over 13 amino acids. Germline V gene sequence: CDR1 SQVTM, CDR2 ANQGSEA. Study-wide points: Many Burkitt lymphoma patients shared several public clonotypes.

The sequenced sample was tumor tissue. The V and J genes are TRBV29-1 and TRBJ2-5, with unresolved D. The receptor was isolated from a human donor with Burkitt lymphoma. CDR3 region: CSVEEVRRETQYF. For the CDR3, the DNA is TGCAGCGTTGAGGAAGTGCGCAGAGAGACCCAGTACTTC.